Shown below are 2 T cell receptor beta chains from a single sample sequenced in a study of cytomegalovirus exposure and HLA in healthy donors. Primers for the PCR totalled 60 Vbeta and 13 Jbeta. TCRdb keeps only in-frame clones here, not all; method: immunoSEQ multiplex PCR. The data show 95,000 to 150,000 clones, 72% seen once. The specimen sequenced was PBMCs. All receptors come from a man in his thirties or forties in good health and CMV-seronegative.

The rearrangement links TRBV27 to TRBJ1-2, with 9 bases aligning to TRBD1. The J segment lost 0 bases and the V segment lost 2 bases, leaving 1 base of the junction unmatched. In germline, CDR1 is MNHEY, CDR2 SMNVEV (reference sequence). The CDR3 is 15 amino acids. This chain's CDR3 is CASSLGTGPNYGYTF. CDR3 DNA: TGTGCCAGCAGTTTAGGGACAGGGCCTAACTATGGCTACACCTTC.

The J gene is TRBJ2-3, the V gene TRBV19; the match to TRBD2 covers 7 bases. The germline V gene encodes CDR1 LNHDA and CDR2 SQIVND (reference sequence). The CDR3 contains 16 residues. With 4 bases clipped from V and 0 bases from J, the junction kept 7 bases outside the gene matches. In nucleotides, the CDR3 is TGTGCCAGTAGTACCCCAAGCGGGACGAGCACAGATACGCAGTATTTT. It encodes CASSTPSGTSTDTQYF.